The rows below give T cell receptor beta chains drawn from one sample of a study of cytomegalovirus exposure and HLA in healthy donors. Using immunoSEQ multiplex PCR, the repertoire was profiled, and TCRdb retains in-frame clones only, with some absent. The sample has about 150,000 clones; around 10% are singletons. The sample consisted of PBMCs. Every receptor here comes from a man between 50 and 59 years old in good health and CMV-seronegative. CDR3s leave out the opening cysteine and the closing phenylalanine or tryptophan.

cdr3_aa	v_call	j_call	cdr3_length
ASSLKPSGRALYEQY	TRBV7-3	TRBJ2-7	15
ASSLGPSEDGYT	TRBV5-1	TRBJ1-2	12
ASSPRGRNTGELF	TRBV6-1	TRBJ2-2	13
ASSILSGRQPQH	TRBV19	TRBJ1-5	12
ASSQDRGGRLT	TRBV4-1	TRBJ1-2	11
ASSLGQGHSNQPQH	TRBV5-6	TRBJ1-5	14
ASSGGTSGAVETQY	TRBV19	TRBJ2-5	14
ASSLSIETQY	TRBV5-5	TRBJ2-5	10
ASSQGQTGNTIY	TRBV4-2	TRBJ1-3	12
ATSRVGQGGTNEKLF	TRBV15	TRBJ1-4	15
ASSGKEGDEKLF	TRBV25-1	TRBJ1-4	12
ASSLGGAANEKLF	TRBV7-2	TRBJ1-4	13
ASSFQGSTEEQY	TRBV5-1	TRBJ2-5	12
ASSWRGNQPQH	TRBV6-5	TRBJ1-5	11
ASSGGQGVYGYT	TRBV2	TRBJ1-2	12
ASSLRGQGIYEQY	TRBV27	TRBJ2-7	13
ASSLDQRNTDTQY	TRBV5-1	TRBJ2-3	13
ASRPGPGFNEQF	TRBV2	TRBJ2-1	12
AWSTGRMSGLAGGRGLEQY	TRBV30	TRBJ2-7	19
ASSFRSGGGEQY	TRBV5-1	TRBJ2-7	12
ASGLDLPSGEQF	TRBV12-5	TRBJ2-1	12
ASSLGLTGETQY	TRBV5-6	TRBJ2-5	12
ASSLDNGGQGSEKLF	TRBV11-2	TRBJ1-4	15
ASSAGTGTYNEQF	TRBV9	TRBJ2-1	13
ASSYSILASEQF	TRBV6-5	TRBJ2-1	12
ASSYRQGGGYT	TRBV11-2	TRBJ1-2	11